This TCR beta chain is from a study of blood T cell repertoires in COVID-19. Study information: Sites in the United States, Italy and Spain provided acute and convalescent COVID-19 samples. The cDNA or gDNA used as material had been derived from T cells, B-cell-depleted T cells, or PBMCs.

In the authors' workflow: Nucleated cell number was recorded as an estimate derived from reference gene primer amplification. Assay: immunoSEQ multiplex PCR; the TCRdb copy retains only in-frame clones and omits some. D and trimming come from the DNA, and the V and J calls and clone size come from that table. The data contain around 220,000 clones, approximately 91% of them singletons. Comment on this clone: The identical CDR3 is also encoded by other nucleotide sequences in the sample.

From germline, CDR1 is LNHDA and CDR2 SQIVND (reference sequence). There are 13 residues in the CDR3. V was shortened by 0 bases and J by 4 bases, with 6 bases between the two germline ends. The chain recombines TRBV19 with TRBJ1-2; D perhaps matches TRBD1 (6 bases). The TCR sequence derives from a woman between 35 and 50 years old who had recovered from COVID-19. Sequenced sample: peripheral blood. The CDR3: CASSIDRGYGYTF. The CDR3 region has the DNA TGTGCCAGTAGTATAGACAGGGGCTATGGCTACACCTTC.